Following are 23 T cell receptor beta chains from one sample sequenced in a study of blood T cells in healthy people across ages. Primed by a sample-barcoded 5' primer and a J-beta primer mix, a second PCR proceeded for 7 to 11 cycles. TCRdb reprocessed the 5' RACE reads with MiXCR, giving one entry per CDR3 protein. The repertoire has about a million distinct CDR3 sequences, around two fifths of them found once; the top ten carry less than 15%. Sequences were obtained from blood. All receptors come from a man between 18 and 35 years old in good health.

V is TRBV20-1 and J is TRBJ2-1, with TRBD1 as a possible D gene (5 bases). Germline V gene data show CDR1 as DFQATT and CDR2 as SNEGSKA (reference sequence). There are 11 residues in the CDR3. The V and J ends lost 7 bases and 10 bases respectively, with 14 bases between them. The CDR3 DNA is TGCAGTGTTCCAGGGTTGGGCGAGCAGTTCTTC. Protein: CSVPGLGEQFF.

This clonotype was picked up one time. This chain connects TRBV4-3 to TRBJ1-4; D is unresolved. The germline gives CDR1 LGHNA, CDR2 YSLEER. The CDR3 is made up of 18 amino acids. With 0 bases removed from V and 7 bases from J, the gap between germline ends came to 21 bases. The CDR3 spells CASSQDGDVWTMGEKLFF. The CDR3 nucleotides are TGCGCCAGCAGCCAAGATGGGGATGTGTGGACGATGGGTGAAAAACTGTTTTTT.

This clonotype was counted only a few times. This clone may be a read error of a much larger clone one base away. The chain recombines TRBV12-3 or TRBV12-4 with TRBJ1-2, with D maybe TRBD1 (5 bases). The germline V and J ends were trimmed by 5 bases and 7 bases, with 14 bases remaining between them. This CDR3 region has 13 residues. The CDR3 sequence: CASSGTYRSGYTF. CDR3 bases: TGTGCCAGCAGTGGAACATACAGGAGTGGCTACACCTTC.

The J gene is TRBJ1-5, the V gene TRBV24-1; tentative D call: TRBD1 (6 bases). Trimming took off 7 bases at V and 3 bases at J, with 15 bases between the two ends. The CDR3 is made up of 15 amino acids. Germline V lookup: CDR1 KGHDR, CDR2 SFDVKD. The CDR3, as DNA: TGTGCCACCAGCCAAACAGGGAAGAACAATCAGCCCCAGCATTTT. Translated: CATSQTGKNNQPQHF.

This chain uses TRBV4-3 with TRBJ2-3; D is tentatively TRBD1 or TRBD2 (5 bases each). The CDR3 is 18 residues long. The ends were cut back, 2 bases at V and 3 bases at J, with 21 bases in the middle. CDR1 is LGHNA, CDR2 YSLEER, per germline. This CDR3 reads CASSQFLFGQRTTDTQYF. The CDR3 DNA reads as TGCGCCAGCAGCCAATTTCTCTTCGGTCAGCGGACAACAGATACGCAGTATTTT.

The sample holds a few counts of this clonotype. V is TRBV6-1 and J is TRBJ1-1, with TRBD1 matching 9 bases. The V gene's germline CDR1 is MNHNS and CDR2 SASEGT. The CDR3 totals 12 residues. The V and J ends lost 11 bases and 6 bases, in that order; junction bases with no gene match: 7. CDR3 region: CACTGGASEAFF. CDR3 nucleotides: TGTGCCTGCACAGGGGGCGCCTCTGAAGCTTTCTTT.

This chain connects TRBV12-3 or TRBV12-4 to TRBJ2-3; 8 bases are shared with TRBD2. The CDR3 runs to 14 residues. V shed 5 bases, J shed 8 bases, and the junction held 9 bases outside the gene matches. CDR3 residues: CASSMSGGRGTQYF. CDR3 bases: TGTGCCAGCAGTATGAGCGGGGGAAGAGGTACGCAGTATTTT.

This clonotype was seen many times. This chain uses TRBV12-3 or TRBV12-4 with TRBJ1-5; maybe TRBD1 (6 bases). V lost 3 bases and J 6 bases, leaving 12 bases between the germline ends. The CDR3 contains 14 residues. The CDR3 DNA follows: TGTGCCAGCAGTTTCATGGGGGCCACTCAGCCCCAGCATTTT. Protein product: CASSFMGATQPQHF.

There are a few counts of this clonotype. The chain uses TRBV20-1 and TRBJ2-5; perhaps D is TRBD1 or TRBD2 (5 bases each). This CDR3 region has 15 residues. The germline gives CDR1 DFQATT, CDR2 SNEGSKA (reference sequence). V lost 3 bases to trimming and J lost 2 bases, with 16 bases between them. The CDR3 nucleotides read TGCAGTGCTAGCCAGCTTTCGGGGCTACAAGAGACCCAGTACTTC. Amino acid sequence: CSASQLSGLQETQYF.

This clonotype was observed a handful of times. The chain combines TRBV10-3 with TRBJ2-4; 8 nucleotides align to TRBD2. Germline CDR1 and CDR2: ENHRY and SYGVKD. Losses at the gene ends were 5 bases for V and 0 bases for J; bases not matched to a gene: 9. The CDR3 length is 17 residues. Written as DNA, the CDR3 is TGTGCCATCAGTTCCGACCGGGGGGGGCTAGCCAAAAACATTCAGTACTTC. Translated, it gives CAISSDRGGLAKNIQYF.

The chain joins TRBV4-2 to TRBJ2-7; D not resolved. The CDR3 extends over 14 amino acids. Germline CDR1 LGHNA, CDR2 YNFKEQ. Trimming left V 4 bases short and J 0 bases short, with 10 bases between. CDR3 in amino acids: CASSPLFSSYEQYF. CDR3 in DNA: TGTGCCAGCAGCCCACTTTTCAGCTCCTACGAGCAGTACTTC.

This clonotype was found a few times. The J gene is TRBJ1-2, the V gene TRBV6-6, with 9 bases identical to TRBD1. This CDR3 comprises 17 residues. The germline gives CDR1 MNHNY, CDR2 SVGAGI (reference sequence). J lost 4 bases, V lost 2 bases, and 11 bases had no gene match. CDR3 residues: CASSYRPGQGWPYGYTF. The CDR3 region has the DNA TGTGCCAGCAGTTACCGACCGGGACAGGGTTGGCCCTATGGCTACACCTTC.

The chain carries TRBV4-2 and TRBJ1-5; weak D call: TRBD1 (5 bases). V was shortened by 1 base and J by 3 bases, with 13 bases between the two germline ends. Germline V gene sequence: CDR1 LGHNA, CDR2 YNFKEQ. The CDR3 is 16 amino acids. The DNA for the CDR3 is TGTGCCAGCAGCCAAGTGGCCGGGGCCAACAATCAGCCCCAGCATTTT. Translated, it gives CASSQVAGANNQPQHF.

The rearrangement uses TRBV19 and TRBJ1-1, with D perhaps TRBD1 (6 bases). Germline CDR1 reads LNHDA; CDR2 reads SQIVND (reference sequence). The V and J ends lost 6 bases and 5 bases respectively, with 13 bases between them. The CDR3 sequence is 13 residues long. Here the CDR3 reads CASSYRGATEAFF. As DNA, the CDR3 is TGTGCCAGTAGCTACCGGGGGGCAACTGAAGCTTTCTTT.

This clonotype was seen more than once but under ten times. The CDR3 DNA follows: TGCAGTGCTAGAGATCGACTAGCGGGACCCTACGAGCAGTACTTC. Encoded protein: CSARDRLAGPYEQYF. The V gene is TRBV20-1, the J gene TRBJ2-7; TRBD2 matches at 11 bases. Germline trimming cut 0 bases from V and 2 bases from J; bases unmatched to any gene: 3. CDR1 is DFQATT and CDR2 is SNEGSKA in the germline V gene (reference sequence). The CDR3 sequence is 15 residues long.

A note on this clonotype: Its ends do not fully match the called genes, so a read error is possible. J is TRBJ1-6 and V is TRBV7-2, with D unclear. This CDR3 comprises 15 residues. Germline lookup yields CDR1 SGHTA and CDR2 FQGNSA. In DNA form, the CDR3 reads TGTGCCAGCAGCGTAGCGGCAGCCCAGAAATCACCCCTCCACTTT. Its protein product is CASSVAAAQKSPLHF.

This clonotype showed up just a few times. The chain joins TRBV12-3 or TRBV12-4 to TRBJ2-1, with 10 positions matching TRBD1. V trimming: 5 bases; J trimming: 4 bases; junction bases outside the gene matches: 11. There are 17 residues in the CDR3. The CDR3 loop is CASSPQTGTGVYNEQFF. CDR3 bases: TGTGCCAGCAGTCCCCAAACCGGGACAGGGGTTTACAATGAGCAGTTCTTC.

This clonotype was picked up one time. The junction does not match germline at one end; this may be a read error. The chain recombines TRBV29-1 with TRBJ2-1; D may be TRBD1 (6 bases). Germline loops: CDR1 SQVTM, CDR2 ANQGSEA. The CDR3 runs to 17 residues. Written as DNA, the CDR3 is TGCAGCGCTGAAAGGGCCGGGCAGGGGCATTCCTACAATGAGCAGTTCTTC. It specifies CSAERAGQGHSYNEQFF.

This clonotype was counted a few times. The chain employs TRBV3-1 and TRBJ1-1; D gene unclear. Between the trimmed V and J ends, which lost 3 bases and 1 base, there was a span of 15 bases. Germline V CDR1 and CDR2: LGHDT, YNNKEL (reference sequence). The CDR3 length is 16 residues. The DNA for the CDR3 is TGTGCCAGCAGCCATGTGGAAGGCGCACCGAACACTGAAGCTTTCTTT. Translation: CASSHVEGAPNTEAFF.

This clonotype was observed a handful of times. This rearrangement joins TRBV4-3 to TRBJ2-3, with 8 bases lining up with TRBD2. CDR1 is LGHNA and CDR2 is YSLEER in the germline V gene. The length of the CDR3 is 16 residues. The ends lost 0 bases at V and 6 bases at J; junction bases unmatched: 8. CDR3 region: CASSQERGLESDTQYF. Here the CDR3 DNA reads TGCGCCAGCAGCCAAGAGAGGGGACTAGAATCTGATACGCAGTATTTT.

V gene TRBV6-1 combines with J gene TRBJ2-7, with D maybe TRBD1 (5 bases). The CDR3 extends over 13 amino acids. Germline CDR1 and CDR2: MNHNS and SASEGT. V was clipped by 0 bases and J by 3 bases, with 6 bases between them. DNA of the CDR3: TGTGCCAGCAGTGAAGCGGGGCACTACGAGCAGTACTTC. Translated: CASSEAGHYEQYF.

This clonotype occurred a few times. The rearrangement links TRBV2 to TRBJ1-2; D is perhaps TRBD1 (5 bases). Germline values: CDR1 SNHLY, CDR2 FYNNEI. This CDR3 comprises 12 residues. V lost 9 bases and J lost 2, with 10 bases in between. The CDR3 protein is CARRGGNYGYTF. The CDR3 nucleotides are TGTGCCAGACGGGGGGGGAACTATGGCTACACCTTC.

V and J are TRBV2 and TRBJ2-2; 9 nucleotides match TRBD1. V trimming: 7 bases; J trimming: 5 bases; junction bases outside the gene matches: 8. The CDR3 runs to 15 residues. Germline lookup yields CDR1 SNHLY and CDR2 FYNNEI. The CDR3 spells CASTPDRGGTGELFF. Written as DNA, the CDR3 is TGTGCCAGCACCCCGGACAGGGGTGGTACCGGGGAGCTGTTTTTT. Using reference TRBV2 and TRBJ2-2 for the parts outside the CDR3, the full variable domain is EPEVTQTPSHQVTQMGQEVILRCVPISNHLYFYWYRQILGQKVEFLVSFYNNEISEKSEIFDDQFSVERPDGSNFTLKIRSTKLEDSAMYFCASTPDRGGTGELFFGEGSRLTVL.